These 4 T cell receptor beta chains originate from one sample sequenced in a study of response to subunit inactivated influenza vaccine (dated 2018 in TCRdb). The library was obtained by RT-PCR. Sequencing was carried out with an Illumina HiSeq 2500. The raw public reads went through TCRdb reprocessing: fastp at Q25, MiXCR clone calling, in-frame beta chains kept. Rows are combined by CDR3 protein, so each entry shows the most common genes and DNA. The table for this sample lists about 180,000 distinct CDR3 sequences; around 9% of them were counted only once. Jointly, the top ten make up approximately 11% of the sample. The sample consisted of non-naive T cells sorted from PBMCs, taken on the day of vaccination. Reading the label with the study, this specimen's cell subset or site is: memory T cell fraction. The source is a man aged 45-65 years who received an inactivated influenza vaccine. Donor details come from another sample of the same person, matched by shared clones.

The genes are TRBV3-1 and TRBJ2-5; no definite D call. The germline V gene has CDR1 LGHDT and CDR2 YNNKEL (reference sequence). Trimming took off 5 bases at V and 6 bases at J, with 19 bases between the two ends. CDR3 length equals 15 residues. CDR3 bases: TGTGCCAGCAGCAAGCATCTCACTTGGGCACAGACCCAGTACTTC. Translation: CASSKHLTWAQTQYF.

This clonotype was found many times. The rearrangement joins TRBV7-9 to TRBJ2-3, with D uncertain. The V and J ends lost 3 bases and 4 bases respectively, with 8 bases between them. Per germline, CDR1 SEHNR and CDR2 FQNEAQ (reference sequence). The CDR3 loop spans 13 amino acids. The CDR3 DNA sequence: TGTGCCAGCAGCTTTAAAGGCCCAGATACGCAGTATTTT. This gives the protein CASSFKGPDTQYF.

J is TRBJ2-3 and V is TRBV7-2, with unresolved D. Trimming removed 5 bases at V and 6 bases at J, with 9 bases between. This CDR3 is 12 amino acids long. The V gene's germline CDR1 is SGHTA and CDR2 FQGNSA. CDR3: CASSPLKDTQYF. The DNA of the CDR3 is TGTGCCAGCAGCCCTCTAAAGGATACGCAGTATTTT.

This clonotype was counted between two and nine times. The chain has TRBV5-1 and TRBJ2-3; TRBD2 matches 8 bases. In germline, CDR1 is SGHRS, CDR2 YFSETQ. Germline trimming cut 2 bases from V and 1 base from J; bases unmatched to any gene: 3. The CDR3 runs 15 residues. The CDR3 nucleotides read TGCGCCAGCAGCTTATATAGCGGGGGCACAGATACGCAGTATTTT. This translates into CASSLYSGGTDTQYF.